What follows describes a single TCR beta chain. This specimen comes from a study of blood T cell repertoires in COVID-19. Study as a whole: PBMCs, B-cell-depleted T cells, or T cells were the source of the cDNA or gDNA that made up the material.

Here immunoSEQ multiplex PCR was the method, and the copy in TCRdb shows in-frame clones only, minus some. The profile shows a few hundred thousand clones, 65% to 90% of them singletons. Germline trimming cut 7 bases from V and 3 bases from J; bases unmatched to any gene: 6. CDR3 length equals 14 residues. CDR1 MNHEY and CDR2 SVGEGT come from the germline V gene. The TCR sequence derives from an older woman with COVID-19, enrolled during active disease. This chain links TRBV6-2 or TRBV6-3 with TRBJ1-1, with 9 bases matching TRBD1. The sequenced sample was peripheral blood. For the CDR3, the DNA is TGTGCCAGCATCCCGGGACAGGGTTACACTGAAGCTTTCTTT. Translating it yields CASIPGQGYTEAFF.